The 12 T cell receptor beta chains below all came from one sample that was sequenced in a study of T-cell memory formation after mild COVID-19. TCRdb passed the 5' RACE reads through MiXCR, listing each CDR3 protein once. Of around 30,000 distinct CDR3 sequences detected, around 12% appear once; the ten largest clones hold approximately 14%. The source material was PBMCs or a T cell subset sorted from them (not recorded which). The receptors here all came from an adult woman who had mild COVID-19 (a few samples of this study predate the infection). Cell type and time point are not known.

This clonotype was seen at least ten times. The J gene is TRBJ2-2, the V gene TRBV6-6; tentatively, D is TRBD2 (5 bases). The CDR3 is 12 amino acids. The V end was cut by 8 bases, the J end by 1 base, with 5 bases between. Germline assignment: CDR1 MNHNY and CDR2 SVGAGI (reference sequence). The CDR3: CASAGNTGELFF. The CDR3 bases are TGTGCCAGCGCGGGGAACACCGGGGAGCTGTTTTTT.

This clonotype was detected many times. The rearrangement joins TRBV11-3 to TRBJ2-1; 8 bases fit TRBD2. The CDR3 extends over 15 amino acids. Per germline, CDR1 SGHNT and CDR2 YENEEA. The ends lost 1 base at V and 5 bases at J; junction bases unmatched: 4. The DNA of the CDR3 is TGTGCCAGCAGCTTAGCGGGGGGGGTCCACAATGAGCAGTTCTTC. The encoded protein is CASSLAGGVHNEQFF.

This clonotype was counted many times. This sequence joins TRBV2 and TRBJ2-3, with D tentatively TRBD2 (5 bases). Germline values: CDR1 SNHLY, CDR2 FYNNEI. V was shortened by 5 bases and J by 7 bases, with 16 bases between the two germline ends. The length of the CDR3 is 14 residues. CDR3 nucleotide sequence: TGTGCCAGCAGTACCCCGTTAGCGTCAAATACGCAGTATTTT. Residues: CASSTPLASNTQYF. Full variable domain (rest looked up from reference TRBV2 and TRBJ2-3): EPEVTQTPSHQVTQMGQEVILRCVPISNHLYFYWYRQILGQKVEFLVSFYNNEISEKSEIFDDQFSVERPDGSNFTLKIRSTKLEDSAMYFCASSTPLASNTQYFGPGTRLTVL.

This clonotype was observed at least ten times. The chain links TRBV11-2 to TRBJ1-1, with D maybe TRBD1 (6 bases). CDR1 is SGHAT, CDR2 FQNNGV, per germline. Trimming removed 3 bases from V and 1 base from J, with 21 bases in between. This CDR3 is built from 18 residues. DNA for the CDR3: TGTGCCAGCAGCTTTAGGACTTTAAGCGTACAGGGGAACACTGAAGCTTTCTTT. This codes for CASSFRTLSVQGNTEAFF.

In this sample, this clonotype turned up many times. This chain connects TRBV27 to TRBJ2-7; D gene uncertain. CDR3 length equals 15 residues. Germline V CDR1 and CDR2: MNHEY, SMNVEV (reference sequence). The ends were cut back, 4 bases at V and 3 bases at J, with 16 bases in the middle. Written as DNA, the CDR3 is TGTGCCAGCAGTTCTACTCCACGGACCCACTACGAGCAGTACTTC. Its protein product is CASSSTPRTHYEQYF.

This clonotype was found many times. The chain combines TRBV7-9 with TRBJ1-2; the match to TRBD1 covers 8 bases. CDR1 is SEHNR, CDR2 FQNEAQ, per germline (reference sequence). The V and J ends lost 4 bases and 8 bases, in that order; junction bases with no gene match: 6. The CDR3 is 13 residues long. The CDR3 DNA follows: TGTGCCAGCAGCTCCCAGGGGGCGGAGGGCTACACCTTC. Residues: CASSSQGAEGYTF. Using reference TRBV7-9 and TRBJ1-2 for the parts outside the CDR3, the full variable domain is DTGVSQNPRHKITKRGQNVTFRCDPISEHNRLYWYRQTLGQGPEFLTYFQNEAQLEKSRLLSDRFSAERPKGSFSTLEIQRTEQGDSAMYLCASSSQGAEGYTFGSGTRLTVV.

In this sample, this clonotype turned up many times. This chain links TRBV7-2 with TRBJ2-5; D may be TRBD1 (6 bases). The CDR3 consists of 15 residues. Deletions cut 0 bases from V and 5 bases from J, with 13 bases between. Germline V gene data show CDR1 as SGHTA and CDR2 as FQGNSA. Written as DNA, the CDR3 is TGTGCCAGCAGCTTAGCGGGGGCCTCTTACGAGACCCAGTACTTC. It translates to CASSLAGASYETQYF.

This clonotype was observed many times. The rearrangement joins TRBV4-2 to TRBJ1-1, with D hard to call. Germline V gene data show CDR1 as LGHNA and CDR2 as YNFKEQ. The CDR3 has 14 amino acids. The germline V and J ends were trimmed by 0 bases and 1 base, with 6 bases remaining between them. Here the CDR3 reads CASSQDSTNTEAFF. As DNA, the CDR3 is TGTGCCAGCAGCCAAGATTCAACGAACACTGAAGCTTTCTTT.

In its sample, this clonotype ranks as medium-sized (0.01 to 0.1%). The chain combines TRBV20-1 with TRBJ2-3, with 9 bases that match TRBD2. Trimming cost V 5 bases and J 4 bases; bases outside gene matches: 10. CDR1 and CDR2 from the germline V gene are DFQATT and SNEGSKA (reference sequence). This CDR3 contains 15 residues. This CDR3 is CSAGQIGGGADTQYF. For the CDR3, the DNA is TGCAGTGCTGGACAGATCGGCGGGGGGGCAGATACGCAGTATTTT.

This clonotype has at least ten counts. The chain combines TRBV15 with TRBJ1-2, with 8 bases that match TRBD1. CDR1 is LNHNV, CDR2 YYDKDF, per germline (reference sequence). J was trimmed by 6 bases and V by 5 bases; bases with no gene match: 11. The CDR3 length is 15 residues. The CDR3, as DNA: TGTGCCACCAGCTTGCGACAGGGGAGCTTTGATGGCTACACCTTC. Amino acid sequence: CATSLRQGSFDGYTF. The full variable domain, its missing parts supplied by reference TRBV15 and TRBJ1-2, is DAMVIQNPRYQVTQFGKPVTLSCSQTLNHNVMYWYQQKSSQAPKLLFHYYDKDFNNEADTPDNFQSRRPNTSFCFLDIRSPGLGDTAMYLCATSLRQGSFDGYTFGSGTRLTVV.

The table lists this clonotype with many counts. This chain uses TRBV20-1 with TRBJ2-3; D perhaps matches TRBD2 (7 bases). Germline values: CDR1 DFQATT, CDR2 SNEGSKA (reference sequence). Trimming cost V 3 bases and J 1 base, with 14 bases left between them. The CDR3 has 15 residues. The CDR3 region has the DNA TGCAGTGCTAGTCTTGGGGGGGCGGGCACAGATACGCAGTATTTT. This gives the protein CSASLGGAGTDTQYF.

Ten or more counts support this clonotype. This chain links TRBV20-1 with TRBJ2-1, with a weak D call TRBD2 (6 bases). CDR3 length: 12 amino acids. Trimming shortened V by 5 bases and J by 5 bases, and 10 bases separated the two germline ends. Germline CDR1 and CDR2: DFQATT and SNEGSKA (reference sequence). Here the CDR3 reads CSARRRDNEQFF. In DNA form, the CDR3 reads TGCAGTGCTCGGAGGAGGGACAATGAGCAGTTCTTC.